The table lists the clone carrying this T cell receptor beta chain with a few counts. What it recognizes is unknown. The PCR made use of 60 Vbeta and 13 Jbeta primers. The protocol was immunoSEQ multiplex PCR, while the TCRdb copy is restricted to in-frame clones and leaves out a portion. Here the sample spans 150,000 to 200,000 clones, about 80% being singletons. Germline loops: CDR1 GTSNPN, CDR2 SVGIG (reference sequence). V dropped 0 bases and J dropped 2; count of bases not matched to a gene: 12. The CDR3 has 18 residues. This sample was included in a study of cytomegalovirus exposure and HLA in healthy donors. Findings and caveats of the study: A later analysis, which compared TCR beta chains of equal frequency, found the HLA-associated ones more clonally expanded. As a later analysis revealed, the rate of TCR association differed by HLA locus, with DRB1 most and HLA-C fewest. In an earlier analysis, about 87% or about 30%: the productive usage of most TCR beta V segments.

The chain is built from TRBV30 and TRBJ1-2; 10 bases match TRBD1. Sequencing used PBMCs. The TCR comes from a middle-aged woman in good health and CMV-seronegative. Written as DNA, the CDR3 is TGTGCCTGGAGTGTACGAGGGGGACAGGGGAGGGTAAACTATGGCTACACCTTC. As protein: CAWSVRGGQGRVNYGYTF.